Presented here are 20 T cell receptor beta chains from one specimen sequenced in a study of T cells expressing NK-cell markers. TCRdb reworked the 5' RACE reads into one entry per CDR3 protein, no DNA. This table holds almost 450,000 distinct CDR3 sequences. Sequenced input: blood T cells: a sorted CD56 or NKG2C T cell subset, CD4+ or CD8+ T cells, or bulk PBMC T cells (not recorded which). These receptors were obtained from a woman between 18 and 70 years old in good health.

CDR3 residues: CASSFFGGRRETQYF. The gene calls are TRBV12-3 or TRBV12-4 and TRBJ2-5; the D call from TCRdb, TRBD1, cannot be confirmed without DNA. The CDR3 has 15 residues.

The rearrangement joins TRBV21-1 to TRBJ2-1; the TRBD1 assignment by TCRdb is unverifiable without DNA. TRBV21-1 is recorded as a pseudogene. The CDR3 has 17 amino acids. The CDR3 is CASSKEVERWGFNEQFF.

The chain joins TRBV6-5 to TRBJ2-2; TCRdb calls TRBD1, which cannot be checked without DNA. The germline gives CDR1 MNHEY, CDR2 SVGAGI. The CDR3 is 17 amino acids. This CDR3 is CASSYSIPGAITGELFF.

The chain combines TRBV7-9 with TRBJ2-1; the TCRdb call, TRBD1, lacks DNA for checking. This CDR3 is built from 15 residues. CDR1 is SEHNR, CDR2 FQNEAQ, per germline (reference sequence). CDR3 loop: CASSLRTGGFDEQFF.

This chain links TRBV19 with TRBJ1-1. The germline CDR1 and CDR2 sequences are LNHDA and SQIVND (reference sequence). The CDR3 totals 13 residues. CDR3 amino acids: CASSLQQTTEAFF.

V is TRBV5-6 and J is TRBJ1-6; TCRdb proposes TRBD1, but this gene call is untestable without DNA. CDR3 length equals 13 residues. Germline-derived CDR1 and CDR2 are SGHDT and YYEEEE. The CDR3 loop is CASSFSGVFTLHF.

The chain is built from TRBV20-1 and TRBJ2-3; TCRdb's assignment of TRBD1 cannot be checked, as there is no DNA. Germline V gene lookup returns CDR1 DFQATT and CDR2 SNEGSKA (reference sequence). The CDR3 extends over 14 amino acids. CDR3 amino acids: CSAPRGRGTDTQYF.

This rearrangement joins TRBV25-1 to TRBJ1-5. This CDR3 region has 14 residues. Germline V lookup: CDR1 MGHDK, CDR2 SYGVNS. The CDR3 sequence: CASSECMRNQPQHF.

The rearrangement joins TRBV12-3 or TRBV12-4 to TRBJ1-4; TCRdb selects TRBD1, and the lack of DNA leaves this call unchecked. The CDR3 totals 15 residues. CDR3 loop: CASTGQGATNEKLFF.

The chain has TRBV4-3 and TRBJ2-3; TCRdb outputs TRBD1, but without DNA this stays unchecked. This CDR3 region has 16 residues. CDR1 LGHNA and CDR2 YSLEER come from the germline V gene. The CDR3 protein is CASSQTQGQGRDTQYF.

The genes are TRBV6-1 and TRBJ2-3; TCRdb's D call, TRBD1, is unchecked because there is no DNA. Per germline, CDR1 MNHNS and CDR2 SASEGT. The CDR3 spans 15 residues. Here the CDR3 reads CASRPTTVFPDTQYF.

J is TRBJ2-1 and V is TRBV7-2; there is no DNA to check the TCRdb D call of TRBD2. CDR1 SGHTA and CDR2 FQGNSA come from the germline V gene. This CDR3 region has 14 residues. CDR3 in amino acids: CASSLEGIAGEQFF. The whole variable domain, remainder taken from reference TRBV7-2 and TRBJ2-1, is GAGVSQSPSNKVTEKGKDVELRCDPISGHTALYWYRQSLGQGLEFLIYFQGNSAPDKSGLPSDRFSAERTGGSVSTLTIQRTQQEDSAVYLCASSLEGIAGEQFFGPGTRLTVL.

The chain employs TRBV4-1 and TRBJ2-5. This CDR3 region has 14 residues. Looked up from germline, CDR1 is MGHRA and CDR2 is YSYEKL. The CDR3 here is CASSQEVRGETQYF.

The rearrangement links TRBV4-3 to TRBJ2-2. The CDR3 loop spans 14 amino acids. Germline CDR1 reads LGHNA; CDR2 reads YSLEER. CDR3 amino acids: CASSQYQGTGELFF.

The chain recombines TRBV20-1 with TRBJ1-5; no DNA is available, so the TRBD1 call from TCRdb remains unchecked. CDR1 is DFQATT and CDR2 is SNEGSKA in the germline V gene (reference sequence). CDR3 length: 13 residues. The CDR3 protein is CSARTAGNQPQHF.

The V gene is TRBV30, the J gene TRBJ2-7; TCRdb picks TRBD2, but there is no DNA to check that call. This CDR3 contains 16 residues. The germline CDR1 and CDR2 sequences are GTSNPN and SVGIG (reference sequence). This chain's CDR3 is CAWSDPRTSGSYEQYF.

The chain employs TRBV27 and TRBJ2-1; no DNA is available, so the TRBD1 call from TCRdb remains unchecked. This CDR3 region has 15 residues. CDR1 MNHEY and CDR2 SMNVEV come from the germline V gene (reference sequence). The CDR3 here is CASSFGTGAYNEQFF.

This chain links TRBV14 with TRBJ2-5. The CDR3 is 14 residues long. Germline V gives CDR1 SGHDN, CDR2 FVKESK. The CDR3: CASSHLVRQETQYF.

The chain employs TRBV5-6 and TRBJ2-7; TCRdb proposes TRBD1, but this gene call is untestable without DNA. Germline V gene sequence: CDR1 SGHDT, CDR2 YYEEEE. This CDR3 region has 13 residues. This CDR3 is CASTPAGVSEQYF. Drawing the rest from reference TRBV5-6 and TRBJ2-7, the complete variable domain is DAGVTQSPTHLIKTRGQQVTLRCSPKSGHDTVSWYQQALGQGPQFIFQYYEEEERQRGNFPDRFSGHQFPNYSSELNVNALLLGDSALYLCASTPAGVSEQYFGPGTRLTVT.

The rearrangement links TRBV29-1 to TRBJ1-1; TCRdb's assignment of TRBD1 cannot be checked, as there is no DNA. The CDR3 is 16 amino acids. CDR1 is SQVTM, CDR2 ANQGSEA, per germline. CDR3: CSAPSRLGTMNTEAFF.